Included here is one T cell receptor (beta chain) sequence, with context. The data derive from a study of T-cell memory formation after mild COVID-19. Using its own MiXCR run on the 5' RACE reads, TCRdb lists one record per CDR3 protein. The repertoire holds hundreds of thousands of distinct CDR3 sequences, approximately 16% seen once, with roughly a fifth in the top ten. The length of the CDR3 is 15 residues. The V segment lost 1 base and the J segment 7 bases; nucleotides outside the gene matches: 4. Germline CDR1 reads MGHRA; CDR2 reads YSYEKL. Sequenced material: PBMCs or a T cell subset sorted from them (not recorded which). This TCR was recovered from a man aged 18 to 29 who had mild COVID-19 (a few samples of this study predate the infection). Cell type and time point are not known. V is TRBV4-1 and J is TRBJ1-4; TRBD1 matches 9 bases. DNA for the CDR3: TGCGCCAGCAGCCAAGCCGGGACAGGGCGTGAAAAACTGTTTTTT. It specifies CASSQAGTGREKLFF.